This T cell receptor beta chain came from a study of cytomegalovirus exposure and HLA in healthy donors. Findings and caveats of the study: Differences between HLA loci emerged in a later analysis of TCR association rates, with DRB1 most and HLA-C fewest. Researchers reported that a few CMV-associated chains were confirmed in vitro as CMV antigen-specific. A likely sequencing artifact accounted for one observed cluster of highly shared sequence variants.

PCR employed 60 Vbeta and 13 Jbeta primers. Some clones are missing from TCRdb's copy, which holds only in-frame ones; the method was immunoSEQ multiplex PCR. The sample holds roughly 280,000 clones, more than 55% seen once. The germline V gene has CDR1 LGHNT and CDR2 FRNRAP. The CDR3 has 16 amino acids. Trimming removed 0 bases from V and 6 bases from J; junction bases left unmatched: 5. As concerns this clone: The antigen is unknown.

The specimen sequenced was PBMCs. The receptor was derived from a female donor in good health and CMV-seronegative. This chain links TRBV12-5 with TRBJ1-5, with TRBD1 identical over 10 bases. CDR3 DNA sequence: TGTGCTAGTGGTTTGGTACGTGGGACAGGGGTTCAGCCCCAGCATTTT. Translation: CASGLVRGTGVQPQHF.